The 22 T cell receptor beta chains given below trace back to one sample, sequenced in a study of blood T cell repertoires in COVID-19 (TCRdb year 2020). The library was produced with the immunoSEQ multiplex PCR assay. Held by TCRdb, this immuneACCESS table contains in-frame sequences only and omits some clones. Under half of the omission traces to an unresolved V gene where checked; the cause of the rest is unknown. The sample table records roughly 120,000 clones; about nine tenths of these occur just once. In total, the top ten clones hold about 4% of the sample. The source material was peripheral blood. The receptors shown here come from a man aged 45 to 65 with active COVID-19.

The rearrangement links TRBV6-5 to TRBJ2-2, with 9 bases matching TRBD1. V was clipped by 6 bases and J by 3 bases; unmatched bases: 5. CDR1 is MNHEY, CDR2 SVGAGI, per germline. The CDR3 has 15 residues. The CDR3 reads CASRGDRADTGELFF. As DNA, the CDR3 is TGTGCCAGCAGGGGGGACAGGGCGGACACCGGGGAGCTGTTTTTT.

The CDR3 DNA is TGCAGTGCTACTGCGGCGAACGAGCAGTTCTTC. As protein: CSATAANEQFF. V is TRBV20-1 and J is TRBJ2-1; D is uncertain. CDR1 is DFQATT, CDR2 SNEGSKA, per germline (reference sequence). The CDR3 has 11 residues. Trimming took 4 bases from V and 10 from J, leaving 11 bases between them.

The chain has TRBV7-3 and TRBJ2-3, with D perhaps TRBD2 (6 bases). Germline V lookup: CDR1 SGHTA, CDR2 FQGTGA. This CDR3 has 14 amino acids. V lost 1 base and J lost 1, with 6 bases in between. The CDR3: CASSLRGGTDTQYF. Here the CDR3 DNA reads TGTGCCAGCAGCTTAAGGGGGGGCACAGATACGCAGTATTTT.

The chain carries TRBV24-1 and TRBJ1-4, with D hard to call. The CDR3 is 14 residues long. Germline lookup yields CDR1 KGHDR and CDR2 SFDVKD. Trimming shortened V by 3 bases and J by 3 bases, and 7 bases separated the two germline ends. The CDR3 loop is CATSDGPSNEKLFF. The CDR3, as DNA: TGTGCCACCAGTGATGGGCCATCTAATGAAAAACTGTTTTTT.

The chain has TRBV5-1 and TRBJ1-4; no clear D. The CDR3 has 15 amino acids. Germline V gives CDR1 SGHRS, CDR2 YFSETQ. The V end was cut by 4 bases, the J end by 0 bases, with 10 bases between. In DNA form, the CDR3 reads TGCGCCAGCAGCCTGACGGGAGCAACTAATGAAAAACTGTTTTTT. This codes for CASSLTGATNEKLFF. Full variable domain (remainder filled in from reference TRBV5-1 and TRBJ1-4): KAGVTQTPRYLIKTRGQQVTLSCSPISGHRSVSWYQQTPGQGLQFLFEYFSETQRNKGNFPGRFSGRQFSNSRSEMNVSTLELGDSALYLCASSLTGATNEKLFFGSGTQLSVL.

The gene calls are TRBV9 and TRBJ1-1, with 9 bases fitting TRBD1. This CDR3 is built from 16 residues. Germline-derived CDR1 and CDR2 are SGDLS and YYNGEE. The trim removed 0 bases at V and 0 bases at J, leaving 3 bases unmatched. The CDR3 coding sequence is TGTGCCAGCAGCGTAGGCGGACAGGGGCTGAACACTGAAGCTTTCTTT. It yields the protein CASSVGGQGLNTEAFF.

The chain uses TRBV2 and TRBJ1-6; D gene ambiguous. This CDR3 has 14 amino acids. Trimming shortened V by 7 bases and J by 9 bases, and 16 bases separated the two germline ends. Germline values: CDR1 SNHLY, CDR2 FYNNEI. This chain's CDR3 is CASIRTLFGSPLHF. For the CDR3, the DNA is TGTGCCAGCATCAGGACTTTGTTCGGTTCACCCCTCCACTTT.

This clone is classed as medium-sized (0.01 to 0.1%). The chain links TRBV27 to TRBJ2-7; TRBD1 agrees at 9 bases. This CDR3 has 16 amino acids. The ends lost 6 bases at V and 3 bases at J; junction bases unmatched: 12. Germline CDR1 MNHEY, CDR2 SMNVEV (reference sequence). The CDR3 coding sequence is TGTGCCAGCAGGACAATCACGGGACAGGGTAACTACGAGCAGTACTTC. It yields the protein CASRTITGQGNYEQYF.

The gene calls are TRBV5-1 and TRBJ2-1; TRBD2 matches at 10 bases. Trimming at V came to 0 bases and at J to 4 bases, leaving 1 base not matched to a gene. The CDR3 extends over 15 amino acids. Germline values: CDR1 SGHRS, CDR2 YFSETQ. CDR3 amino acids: CASSLASGGYNEQFF. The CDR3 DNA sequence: TGCGCCAGCAGCTTGGCTAGCGGGGGTTACAATGAGCAGTTCTTC.

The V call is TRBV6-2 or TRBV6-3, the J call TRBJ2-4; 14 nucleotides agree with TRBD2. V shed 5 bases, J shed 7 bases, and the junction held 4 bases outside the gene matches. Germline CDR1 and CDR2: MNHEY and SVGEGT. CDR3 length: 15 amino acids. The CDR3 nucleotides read TGTGCCAGCAGTCCGAGACTAGCGGGAGGGAACATTCAGTACTTC. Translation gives CASSPRLAGGNIQYF.

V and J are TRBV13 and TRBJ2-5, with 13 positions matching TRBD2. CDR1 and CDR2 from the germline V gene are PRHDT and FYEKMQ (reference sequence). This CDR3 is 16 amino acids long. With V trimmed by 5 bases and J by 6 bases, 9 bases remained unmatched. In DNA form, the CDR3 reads TGTGCCAGCAGCCCCCGGACTAGCGGGAGCTGGAAGACCCAGTACTTC. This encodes CASSPRTSGSWKTQYF. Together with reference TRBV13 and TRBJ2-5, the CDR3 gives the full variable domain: AAGVIQSPRHLIKEKRETATLKCYPIPRHDTVYWYQQGPGQDPQFLISFYEKMQSDKGSIPDRFSAQQFSDYHSELNMSSLELGDSALYFCASSPRTSGSWKTQYFGPGTRLLVL.

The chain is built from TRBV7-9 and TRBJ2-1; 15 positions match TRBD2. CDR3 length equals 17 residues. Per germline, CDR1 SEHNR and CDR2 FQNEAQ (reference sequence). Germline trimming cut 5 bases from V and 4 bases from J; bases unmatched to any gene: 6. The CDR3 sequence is CASSRTSGGAGYNEQFF. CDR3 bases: TGTGCCAGCAGCAGGACTAGCGGGGGGGCTGGATACAATGAGCAGTTCTTC.

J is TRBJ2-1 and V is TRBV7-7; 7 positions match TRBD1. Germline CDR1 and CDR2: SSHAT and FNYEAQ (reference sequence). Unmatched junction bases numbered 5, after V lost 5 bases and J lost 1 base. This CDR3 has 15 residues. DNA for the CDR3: TGTGCCAGCAGCCTAGAGGGGGCATCCTACAATGAGCAGTTCTTC. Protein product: CASSLEGASYNEQFF.

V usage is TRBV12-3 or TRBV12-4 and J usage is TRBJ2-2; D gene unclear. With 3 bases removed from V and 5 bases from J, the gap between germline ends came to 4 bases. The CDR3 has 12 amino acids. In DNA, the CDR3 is TGTGCCAGCAGTTTCGGGACCGGGGAGCTGTTTTTT. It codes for CASSFGTGELFF.

The CDR3 sequence: CASSLRDKAVSGNTIYF. The CDR3 DNA reads as TGTGCCAGCAGCTTACGGGACAAGGCCGTGAGTGGAAACACCATATATTTT. J is TRBJ1-3 and V is TRBV11-2; a weak D match, TRBD1 (6 bases). Germline assignment: CDR1 SGHAT and CDR2 FQNNGV. The CDR3 covers 17 residues. V was clipped by 2 bases and J by 3 bases, with 17 bases between them.

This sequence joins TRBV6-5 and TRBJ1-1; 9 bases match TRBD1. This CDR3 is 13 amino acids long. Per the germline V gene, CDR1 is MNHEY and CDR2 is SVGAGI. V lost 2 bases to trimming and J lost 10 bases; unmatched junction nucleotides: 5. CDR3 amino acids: CASSYDSTGGAFF. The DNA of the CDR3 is TGTGCCAGCAGTTACGACTCGACAGGGGGAGCTTTCTTT.

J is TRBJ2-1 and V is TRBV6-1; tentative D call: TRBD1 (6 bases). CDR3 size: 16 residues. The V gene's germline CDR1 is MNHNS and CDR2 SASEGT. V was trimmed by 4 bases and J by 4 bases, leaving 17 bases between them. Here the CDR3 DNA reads TGTGCCAGCAGTGGGACCCAGGCAGGGACATACAATGAGCAGTTCTTC. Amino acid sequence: CASSGTQAGTYNEQFF.

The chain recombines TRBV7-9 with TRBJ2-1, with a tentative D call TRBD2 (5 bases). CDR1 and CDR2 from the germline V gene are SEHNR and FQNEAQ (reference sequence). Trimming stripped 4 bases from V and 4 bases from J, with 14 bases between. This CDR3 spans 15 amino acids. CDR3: CASSYWTGWYNEQFF. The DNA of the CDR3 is TGTGCCAGCAGCTACTGGACTGGGTGGTACAATGAGCAGTTCTTC. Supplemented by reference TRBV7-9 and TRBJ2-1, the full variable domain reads DTGVSQNPRHKITKRGQNVTFRCDPISEHNRLYWYRQTLGQGPEFLTYFQNEAQLEKSRLLSDRFSAERPKGSFSTLEIQRTEQGDSAMYLCASSYWTGWYNEQFFGPGTRLTVL.

CDR3: CACSTGGTDTQYF. The CDR3 bases are TGTGCCTGTTCTACAGGCGGCACAGATACGCAGTATTTT. The chain has TRBV30 and TRBJ2-3; perhaps TRBD1 as D (5 bases). This CDR3 contains 13 residues. V was cut by 6 bases and J by 1 base, with 11 bases left in between. The V gene's germline CDR1 is GTSNPN and CDR2 SVGIG (reference sequence).

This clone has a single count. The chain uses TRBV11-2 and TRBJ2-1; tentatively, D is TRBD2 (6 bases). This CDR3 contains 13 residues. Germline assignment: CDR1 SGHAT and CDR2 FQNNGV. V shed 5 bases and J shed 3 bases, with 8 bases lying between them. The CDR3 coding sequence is TGTGCCAGCAGCGGGGGGATCTACAATGAGCAGTTCTTC. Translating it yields CASSGGIYNEQFF. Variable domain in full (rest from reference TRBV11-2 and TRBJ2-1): EAGVAQSPRYKIIEKRQSVAFWCNPISGHATLYWYQQILGQGPKLLIQFQNNGVVDDSQLPKDRFSAERLKGVDSTLKIQPAKLEDSAVYLCASSGGIYNEQFFGPGTRLTVL.

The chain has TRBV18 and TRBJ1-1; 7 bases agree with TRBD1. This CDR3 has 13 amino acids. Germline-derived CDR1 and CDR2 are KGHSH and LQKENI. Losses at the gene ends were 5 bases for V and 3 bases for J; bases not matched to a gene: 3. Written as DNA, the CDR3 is TGTGCCAGCTCAGCCACAGGGGACACTGAAGCTTTCTTT. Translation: CASSATGDTEAFF.

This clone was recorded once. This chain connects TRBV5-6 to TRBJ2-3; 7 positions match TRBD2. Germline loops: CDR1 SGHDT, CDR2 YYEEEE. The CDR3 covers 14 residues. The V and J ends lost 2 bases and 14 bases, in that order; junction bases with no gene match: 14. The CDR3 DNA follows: TGTGCCAGCAGCTTTGGTAGCGGGCCACAGCTTGCGTATTTT. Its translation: CASSFGSGPQLAYF. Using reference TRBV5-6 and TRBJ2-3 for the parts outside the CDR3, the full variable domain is DAGVTQSPTHLIKTRGQQVTLRCSPKSGHDTVSWYQQALGQGPQFIFQYYEEEERQRGNFPDRFSGHQFPNYSSELNVNALLLGDSALYLCASSFGSGPQLAYFGPGTRLTVL.